This TCR beta chain is drawn from a study of patients and donors after allogeneic stem cell transplantation. Using its own MiXCR run on the RT-PCR reads, TCRdb lists one record per CDR3 protein. The data contain some 880,000 distinct CDR3 sequences, roughly 18% of them singletons. This clonotype was seen a handful of times. This CDR3 region has 15 residues. J was trimmed by 5 bases and V by 5 bases; bases with no gene match: 6. This receptor was identified in a human donor who was either an allogeneic HSCT recipient or a stem cell or donor lymphocyte infusion donor (not recorded which). It is not recorded whose cells these are; they may come from a transplant donor. The sample taken for sequencing was blood, either unsorted or a sorted T cell fraction (not recorded which). The rearrangement uses TRBV12-3 or TRBV12-4 and TRBJ1-4; 9 bases align to TRBD1. CDR3 loop: CASSRNRGRNEKLFF. CDR3 sequence (DNA): TGTGCCAGCAGTCGTAACAGGGGGCGGAATGAAAAACTGTTTTTT.